This T cell receptor beta chain derives from a study of molecular identifiers for immune sequencing clone quantification. Turning to the study itself: In the replicates, RNA derived from roughly 20,000 or 100,000 naive CD8 cells was divided into five parts, and four were sequenced. Findings and caveats of the study: Clones above 20 RNA copies contained over 99% of effector molecules and under 1% of naive molecules.

MiXCR, applied by TCRdb to the PCR reads, yields one record per CDR3 protein. The table shows over 300,000 distinct CDR3 sequences, with about 22% occurring only once. Germline assignment: CDR1 ENHRY and CDR2 SYGVKD. With V trimmed by 7 bases and J by 4 bases, 9 bases remained unmatched. The CDR3 spans 15 residues. About this clonotype itself: Its antigen is currently unknown.

Sequencing was done on a sample of naive CD8+ T cells from blood, with Jurkat cell RNA spiked in. Subset denoted: FACS-sorted CD8+CD4-CCR7+CD45RA+ naive T cells. This clonotype was obtained from a human donor in good health. Some libraries in this study had Jurkat cell RNA spiked in. This chain joins TRBV10-3 and TRBJ2-4; 8 nucleotides line up with TRBD2. CDR3 nucleotide sequence: TGTGCCATCACCCACCCCCAGCGGGGGAAAAACATTCAGTACTTC. Translated: CAITHPQRGKNIQYF.